What follows describes a single TCR beta chain. The multiple sclerosis controls, all treatment-naive patients, had relapsing-remitting disease that was stable or active. This sample stems from a study of CD8 T cells in Susac syndrome. Reverse transcription used about 0.5 to 1 ug RNA and random hexamers. The method of amplification for TCR beta CDR3 was immunoSEQ multiplex PCR, covering 54 Vbeta and 13 Jbeta. TCRdb analysed the immunoSEQ multiplex PCR reads with MiXCR anew, one entry per CDR3 protein. The data contain about 300,000 distinct CDR3 sequences, around 85% of them singletons. The sequencing sample was made of CD8+ T cells from PBMCs. This sequence originates from a human donor with multiple sclerosis.

CDR3 coding DNA: TGTGCCAGCAGTCCACCCCAGGGGGGGGCTGAAGCTTTCTTT. This translates into CASSPPQGGAEAFF. The chain recombines TRBV28 with TRBJ1-1; 7 bases match TRBD1. The CDR3 spans 14 residues. Germline V gives CDR1 MDHEN, CDR2 SYDVKM. V trimming: 5 bases; J trimming: 6 bases; junction bases outside the gene matches: 9.